Presented here are 6 T cell receptor beta chains from one specimen sequenced in a study of CD8+CD57+ T cells in acquired aplastic anemia. Researchers used genomic DNA as the template to profile TCR beta VDJ and CDR3. From the reads, TCRdb called clonotypes with MiXCR, one entry per CDR3 protein. The sample lists approximately 270,000 distinct CDR3 sequences, roughly half occurring once. The sample comprised sorted CD4+, CD8+, or CD8+CD57+ T cells (not recorded which) from PBMCs. The receptor set was obtained from a human donor with severe aplastic anemia or a healthy control (not recorded which).

This clonotype was picked up one time. The rearrangement joins TRBV19 to TRBJ1-2; unclear D gene. Germline CDR1 is LNHDA and CDR2 is SQIVND (reference sequence). The CDR3 is made up of 15 amino acids. The V gene lost 5 bases and the J gene lost 5 bases, with 18 bases spanning the gap. The CDR3 protein is CASSSRQDLMYGYTF. For the CDR3, the DNA is TGTGCCAGTAGTTCTAGACAAGACCTGATGTATGGCTACACCTTC.

This clonotype was seen many times. The chain links TRBV12-3 or TRBV12-4 to TRBJ1-4; 8 nucleotides match TRBD1. V gave up 5 bases and J gave up 11 bases; unmatched junction bases: 10. The CDR3 contains 14 residues. CDR3 in amino acids: CASSPTGGLGKLFF. CDR3 coding DNA: TGTGCCAGCAGTCCCACAGGGGGGCTAGGGAAACTGTTTTTT.

This chain joins TRBV5-1 and TRBJ2-1; 8 bases line up with TRBD1. This CDR3 is 14 amino acids long. V lost 2 bases to trimming and J lost 7 bases; unmatched junction nucleotides: 5. CDR1 SGHRS and CDR2 YFSETQ come from the germline V gene. Written as DNA, the CDR3 is TGCGCCAGCAGCTTACAGGGGGTCGGGAATGAGCAGTTCTTC. Its translation is CASSLQGVGNEQFF.

The DNA of the CDR3 is TGCAGTGCTTCAACAACTGGGGTAGCGCCGTACGCAGATACGCAGTATTTT. Translated, it gives CSASTTGVAPYADTQYF. This rearrangement joins TRBV20-1 to TRBJ2-3; D is possibly TRBD2 (5 bases). Germline V lookup: CDR1 DFQATT, CDR2 SNEGSKA (reference sequence). This CDR3 comprises 17 residues. Trimming shortened V by 5 bases and J by 4 bases, and 25 bases separated the two germline ends.

The chain combines TRBV7-8 with TRBJ2-7, with 7 nucleotides matching TRBD1. The ends lost 5 bases at V and 7 bases at J; junction bases unmatched: 14. Germline V gene lookup returns CDR1 SGHVS and CDR2 FQNEAQ. The CDR3 has 15 amino acids. The CDR3 sequence: CASSTQSPDREEQYF. CDR3 nucleotide sequence: TGTGCCAGCAGCACCCAGTCCCCCGACAGGGAAGAGCAGTACTTC. The whole variable domain, remainder taken from reference TRBV7-8 and TRBJ2-7, is GAGVSQSPRYKVAKRGQDVALRCDPISGHVSLFWYQQALGQGPEFLTYFQNEAQLDKSGLPSDRFFAERPEGSVSTLKIQRTQQEDSAVYLCASSTQSPDREEQYFGPGTRLTVT.

This clonotype turned up a few times. The CDR3 DNA reads TGTGCCAGCAGCGACCGGGACAGGGGACGCGAGCAGTACTTC. Translated, it gives CASSDRDRGREQYF. The rearrangement joins TRBV7-9 to TRBJ2-7; TRBD1 matches at 10 bases. Looked up from germline, CDR1 is SEHNR and CDR2 is FQNEAQ (reference sequence). The CDR3 is made up of 14 amino acids. The trim removed 5 bases at V and 6 bases at J, leaving 7 bases unmatched.